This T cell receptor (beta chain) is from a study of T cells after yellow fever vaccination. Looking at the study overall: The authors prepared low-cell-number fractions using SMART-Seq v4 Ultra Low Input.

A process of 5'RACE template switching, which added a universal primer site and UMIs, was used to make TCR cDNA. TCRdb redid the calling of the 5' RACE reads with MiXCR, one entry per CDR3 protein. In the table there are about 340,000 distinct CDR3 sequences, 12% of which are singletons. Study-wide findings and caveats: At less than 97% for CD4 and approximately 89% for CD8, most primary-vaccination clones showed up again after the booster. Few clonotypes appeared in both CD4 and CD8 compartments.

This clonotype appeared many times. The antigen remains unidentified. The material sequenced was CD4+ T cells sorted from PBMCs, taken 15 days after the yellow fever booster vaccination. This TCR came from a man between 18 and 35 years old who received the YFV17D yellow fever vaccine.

As DNA, the CDR3 is TGTGCCAGCAGTTACTCGGGGCAGGGTAGTTTCTATGGCTACACCTTC. This sequence encodes CASSYSGQGSFYGYTF. The chain uses TRBV6-5 and TRBJ1-2, with D perhaps TRBD1 (5 bases). The V and J ends lost 0 bases and 4 bases respectively, with 15 bases between them. The CDR3 runs 16 residues. Germline CDR1 MNHEY, CDR2 SVGAGI.